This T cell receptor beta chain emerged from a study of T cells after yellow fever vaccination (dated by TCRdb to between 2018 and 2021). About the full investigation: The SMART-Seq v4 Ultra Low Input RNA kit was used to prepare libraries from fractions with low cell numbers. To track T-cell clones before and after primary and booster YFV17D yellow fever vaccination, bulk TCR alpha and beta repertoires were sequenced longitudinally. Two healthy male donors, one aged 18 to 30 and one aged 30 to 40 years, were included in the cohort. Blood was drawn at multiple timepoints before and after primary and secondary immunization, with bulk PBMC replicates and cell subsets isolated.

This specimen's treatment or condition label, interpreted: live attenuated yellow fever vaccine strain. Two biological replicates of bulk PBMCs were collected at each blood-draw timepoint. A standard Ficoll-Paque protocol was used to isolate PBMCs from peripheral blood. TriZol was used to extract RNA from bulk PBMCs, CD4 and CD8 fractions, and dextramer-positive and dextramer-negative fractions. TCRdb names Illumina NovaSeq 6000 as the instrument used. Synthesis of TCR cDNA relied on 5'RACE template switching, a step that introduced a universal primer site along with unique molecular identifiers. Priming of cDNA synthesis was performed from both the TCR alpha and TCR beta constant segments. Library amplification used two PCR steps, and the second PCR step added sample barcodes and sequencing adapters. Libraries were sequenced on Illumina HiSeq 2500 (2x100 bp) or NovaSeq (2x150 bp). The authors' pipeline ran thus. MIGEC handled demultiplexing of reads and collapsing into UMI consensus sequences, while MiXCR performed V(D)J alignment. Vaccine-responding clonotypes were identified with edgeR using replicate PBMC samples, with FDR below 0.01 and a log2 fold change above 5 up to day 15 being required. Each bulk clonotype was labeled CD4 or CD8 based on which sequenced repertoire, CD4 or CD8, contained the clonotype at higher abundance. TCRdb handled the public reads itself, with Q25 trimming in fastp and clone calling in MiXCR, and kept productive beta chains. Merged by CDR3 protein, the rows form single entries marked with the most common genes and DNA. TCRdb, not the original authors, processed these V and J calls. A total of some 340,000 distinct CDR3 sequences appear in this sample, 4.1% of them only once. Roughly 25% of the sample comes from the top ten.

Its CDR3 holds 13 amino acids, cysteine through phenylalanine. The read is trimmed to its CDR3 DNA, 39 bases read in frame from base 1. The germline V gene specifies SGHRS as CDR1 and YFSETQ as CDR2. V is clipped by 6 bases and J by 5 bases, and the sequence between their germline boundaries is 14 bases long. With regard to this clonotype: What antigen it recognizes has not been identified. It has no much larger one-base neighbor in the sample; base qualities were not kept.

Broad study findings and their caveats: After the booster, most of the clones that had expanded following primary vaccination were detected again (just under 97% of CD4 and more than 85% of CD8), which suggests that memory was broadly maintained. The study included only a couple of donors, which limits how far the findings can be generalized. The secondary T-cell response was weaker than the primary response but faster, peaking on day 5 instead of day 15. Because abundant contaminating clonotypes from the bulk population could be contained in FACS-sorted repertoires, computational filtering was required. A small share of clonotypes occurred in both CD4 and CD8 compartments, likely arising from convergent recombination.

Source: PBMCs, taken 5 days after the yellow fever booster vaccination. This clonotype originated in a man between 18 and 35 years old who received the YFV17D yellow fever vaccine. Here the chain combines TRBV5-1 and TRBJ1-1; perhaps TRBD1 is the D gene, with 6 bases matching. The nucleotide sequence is TGCGCCAGCAAGGAGGGGGATGGTACTGAAGCTTTCTTT. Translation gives CASKEGDGTEAFF.